One sample yielded the 15 T cell receptor beta chains listed below, sequenced in a study of blood T cells in healthy people across ages. Primed by a sample-barcoded 5' primer and a J-beta primer mix, a second PCR proceeded for about 7 to 11 cycles. TCRdb reprocessed the 5' RACE reads via MiXCR and lists one record per CDR3 protein. The sample lists about 800,000 distinct CDR3 sequences, roughly 25% occurring once. This sample was also put to use in a study of T cells of mothers and their children.

Sequencing input: blood. The receptors derive from a boy under 18 in good health.

This chain connects TRBV29-1 to TRBJ2-5, with D perhaps matching TRBD1 or TRBD2 (6 bases each). The length of the CDR3 is 13 residues. V shed 4 bases and J shed 2 bases, with 11 bases lying between them. The germline V gene encodes CDR1 SQVTM and CDR2 ANQGSEA. The CDR3 protein is CSVGGADQETQYF. The CDR3 DNA sequence: TGCAGCGTTGGGGGGGCAGATCAAGAGACCCAGTACTTC.

The chain employs TRBV28 and TRBJ2-5; 9 bases match TRBD1. Per the germline V gene, CDR1 is MDHEN and CDR2 is SYDVKM. V was clipped by 1 base and J by 5 bases; unmatched bases: 11. The CDR3 has 17 amino acids. The CDR3 loop is CASSLSPDRGSEETQYF. The CDR3 region has the DNA TGTGCCAGCAGTTTATCCCCGGACAGGGGTTCGGAGGAGACCCAGTACTTC.

The sample holds a few counts of this clonotype. Relative to the germline gene, one junction end is altered; a read error may explain this. The rearrangement uses TRBV2 and TRBJ2-1; 7 bases map to TRBD2. The CDR3 spans 13 residues. From germline, CDR1 is SNHLY and CDR2 FYNNEI. CDR3 coding DNA: TGCGCTCACGGCGGGAGCTCCTACAATGAGCAGTTCTTC. Translation: CAHGGSSYNEQFF. The variable domain in full, with the rest retrieved from reference TRBV2 and TRBJ2-1, is EPEVTQTPSHQVTQMGQEVILRCVPISNHLYFYWYRQILGQKVEFLVSFYNNEISEKSEIFDDQFSVERPDGSNFTLKIRSTKLEDSAMYFCAHGGSSYNEQFFGPGTRLTVL.

J is TRBJ2-1 and V is TRBV29-1; the D is unclear. V was trimmed by 4 bases and J by 5 bases, leaving 15 bases between them. The length of the CDR3 is 14 residues. The germline V gene encodes CDR1 SQVTM and CDR2 ANQGSEA. The CDR3 sequence is CSVVSAGGHNEQFF. CDR3 nucleotides: TGCAGCGTTGTGTCGGCAGGTGGGCACAATGAGCAGTTCTTC.

Concerning this clonotype itself: The junction shows a germline mismatch at one end, possibly a read error. The rearrangement joins TRBV7-7 to TRBJ2-5; 10 nucleotides align to TRBD2. The germline V gene has CDR1 SSHAT and CDR2 FNYEAQ (reference sequence). This CDR3 has 14 amino acids. The CDR3 DNA is TGTGCTAGCAGCTTAAGTCCTAGCGGGAGTAGCCAGTACTTC. It encodes CASSLSPSGSSQYF.

The chain uses TRBV29-1 and TRBJ2-1, with TRBD2 identical over 9 bases. CDR3 length: 13 amino acids. Germline V lookup: CDR1 SQVTM, CDR2 ANQGSEA. V trimming: 6 bases; J trimming: 3 bases; junction bases outside the gene matches: 3. The CDR3 is CSVRLAVYNEQFF. The DNA of the CDR3 is TGCAGCGTCAGACTAGCGGTCTACAATGAGCAGTTCTTC.

V is TRBV6-2 or TRBV6-3 and J is TRBJ1-2; 7 nucleotides agree with TRBD1. Germline trimming cut 5 bases from V and 4 bases from J; bases unmatched to any gene: 7. From germline, CDR1 is MNHEY and CDR2 SVGEGT. This CDR3 region has 14 residues. The CDR3 nucleotides read TGTGCCAGCAGTCTTGACAGGGACGCCTATGGCTACACCTTC. It codes for CASSLDRDAYGYTF.

There are many counts of this clonotype. V is TRBV18 and J is TRBJ2-1, with TRBD1 as a possible D gene (5 bases). This CDR3 has 15 amino acids. Germline V gives CDR1 KGHSH, CDR2 LQKENI. The V end lost 3 bases, the J end lost 3 bases, and 12 bases lay between the germline ends. CDR3 loop: CASSPPAGLYNEQFF. In DNA form, the CDR3 reads TGTGCCAGCTCACCCCCAGCAGGGCTCTACAATGAGCAGTTCTTC. Complete variable domain (other parts from reference TRBV18 and TRBJ2-1): NAGVMQNPRHLVRRRGQEARLRCSPMKGHSHVYWYRQLPEEGLKFMVYLQKENIIDESGMPKERFSAEFPKEGPSILRIQQVVRGDSAAYFCASSPPAGLYNEQFFGPGTRLTVL.

The rearrangement joins TRBV27 to TRBJ2-1; 9 nucleotides align to TRBD2. V lost 0 bases and J lost 9; bases outside the gene matches: 9. This CDR3 has 16 amino acids. From germline, CDR1 is MNHEY and CDR2 SMNVEV (reference sequence). The CDR3 here is CASSLSRLAGEAEQFF. The CDR3 nucleotides are TGTGCCAGCAGTTTATCGCGCTTAGCGGGAGAGGCTGAGCAGTTCTTC.

This rearrangement joins TRBV28 to TRBJ1-5; 11 nucleotides match TRBD1. Trimming removed 6 bases from V and 2 bases from J; junction bases left unmatched: 12. The CDR3 consists of 18 residues. Germline V lookup: CDR1 MDHEN, CDR2 SYDVKM. The CDR3 sequence: CASSRTGGFQLGNQPQHF. CDR3 nucleotides: TGTGCCAGCAGCCGGACAGGGGGCTTCCAACTTGGCAATCAGCCCCAGCATTTT.

V gene TRBV29-1 combines with J gene TRBJ2-5; 12 nucleotides match TRBD2. The J call is uncertain, as TRBJ2-1 better fits the DNA end. Germline CDR1 SQVTM, CDR2 ANQGSEA. The CDR3 extends over 17 amino acids. The CDR3 loop reads CSVTSLAGGSTYNEQFF. The CDR3 nucleotides are TGCAGCGTTACAAGTCTAGCGGGGGGGAGTACCTACAATGAGCAGTTCTTC.

This chain links TRBV4-1 with TRBJ2-5; perhaps D is TRBD1 or TRBD2 (6 bases each). V was shortened by 2 bases and J by 2 bases, with 15 bases between the two germline ends. This CDR3 has 16 amino acids. From germline, CDR1 is MGHRA and CDR2 YSYEKL. The CDR3 DNA reads TGCGCCAGCAGCCAATCTCGTCGGGGGCTTCAAGAGACCCAGTACTTC. This sequence encodes CASSQSRRGLQETQYF.

This clonotype showed up just a few times. The V call is TRBV7-9, the J call TRBJ2-5, with 7 bases matching TRBD2. The CDR3 spans 16 residues. J lost 4 bases, V lost 0 bases, and 8 bases had no gene match. Germline V gene lookup returns CDR1 SEHNR and CDR2 FQNEAQ (reference sequence). In DNA, the CDR3 is TGTGCCAGCAGCTTAGCGCTGGGGGAGGGTCCAGAGACCCAGTACTTC. Protein product: CASSLALGEGPETQYF.

About this clonotype itself: A junction boundary mismatches the germline segment, possibly from a read error. The genes are TRBV13 and TRBJ2-7, with D uncertain. Germline V lookup: CDR1 PRHDT, CDR2 FYEKMQ (reference sequence). The CDR3 runs 15 residues. DNA for the CDR3: TGTGTCAGCAGCTTAGGTGAAACGACCACCTACGAGCAGTACTTC. Translation: CVSSLGETTTYEQYF.

The chain carries TRBV6-5 and TRBJ1-1; D might be TRBD1 (6 bases). Germline V gene lookup returns CDR1 MNHEY and CDR2 SVGAGI. The CDR3 extends over 16 amino acids. Trimming pared 6 bases from V and 8 bases from J, leaving 25 bases between. CDR3 residues: CASSPLATGPGLEAFF. The CDR3, as DNA: TGTGCCAGCAGCCCGCTGGCGACAGGTCCAGGTTTGGAAGCTTTCTTT.